Presented here are 4 T cell receptor beta chains from one specimen sequenced in a study of T-cell memory formation after mild COVID-19. TCRdb fed the 5' RACE reads into MiXCR, producing one record per CDR3 protein. The sample holds about 340,000 distinct CDR3 sequences, 13% seen once. The sequenced sample consisted of PBMCs or a T cell subset sorted from them (not recorded which). The receptors were sampled from a man aged 18-30 years who had mild COVID-19 (a few samples of this study predate the infection). Cell type and time point are not known.

J is TRBJ2-5 and V is TRBV5-1; possible D gene TRBD2, 5 bases. V shed 1 base and J shed 3 bases, with 10 bases lying between them. The CDR3 has 14 amino acids. CDR1 is SGHRS, CDR2 YFSETQ, per germline. In DNA, the CDR3 is TGCGCCAGCAGCTTGTCCCCGGGGAAAGAGACCCAGTACTTC. This codes for CASSLSPGKETQYF. Full variable domain (rest looked up from reference TRBV5-1 and TRBJ2-5): KAGVTQTPRYLIKTRGQQVTLSCSPISGHRSVSWYQQTPGQGLQFLFEYFSETQRNKGNFPGRFSGRQFSNSRSEMNVSTLELGDSALYLCASSLSPGKETQYFGPGTRLLVL.

The genes are TRBV11-1 and TRBJ2-2, with D perhaps assigned TRBD1 or TRBD2 (7 bases each). This CDR3 comprises 14 residues. Germline loops: CDR1 SGHAT, CDR2 FQDESV (reference sequence). V was shortened by 7 bases and J by 8 bases, with 17 bases between the two germline ends. The DNA of the CDR3 is TGTGCCAGCATTGACAGGGAGGGCGTGGGGGAGCTGTTTTTT. Amino acids: CASIDREGVGELFF.

V usage is TRBV3-1 and J usage is TRBJ1-1, with TRBD1 matching over 7 bases. The length of the CDR3 is 14 residues. The J segment lost 5 bases and the V segment lost 6 bases, leaving 9 bases of the junction unmatched. CDR1 and CDR2 (germline): LGHDT, YNNKEL (reference sequence). The CDR3 bases are TGTGCCAGCAGTCTCCGGACAGGCGGAACTGAAGCTTTCTTT. It translates to CASSLRTGGTEAFF.

V and J are TRBV28 and TRBJ1-4; D remains ambiguous. Germline V gives CDR1 MDHEN, CDR2 SYDVKM. Trimming shortened V by 1 base and J by 14 bases, and 11 bases separated the two germline ends. This CDR3 spans 12 amino acids. The CDR3: CASSLSGPPLFF. As DNA, the CDR3 is TGTGCCAGCAGTTTATCGGGCCCTCCGCTGTTTTTT.